This T cell receptor (beta chain) was documented in a study of human T cells and chemical hapten exposure. Study-level background: Patients had diphenylcyclopropenone applied to the scalp weekly throughout the roughly 25-week study.

TCRdb analysed the RACE reads with MiXCR anew, one entry per CDR3 protein. Here the sample spans about 120,000 distinct CDR3 sequences, roughly 15% being singletons. As to time point: patch test 1, 2 weeks after DPC sensitization. The treatment: therapeutic diphenylcyclopropenone sensitization with weekly scalp DPC. Phlebotomy was performed prior to application of every patch test. The receptor was isolated from a man aged 18 to 29 with alopecia areata. Some clones in this sample may be carry-over from other donors' samples. Here the sequenced sample was whole blood, taken in connection with sensitization to the hapten diphenylcyclopropenone (DPC).

DNA of the CDR3: TGCGCCAGCAGCCAAAACAGGGCAACTAATGAAAAACTGTTTTTT. This sequence encodes CASSQNRATNEKLFF. This sequence joins TRBV4-3 and TRBJ1-4; the D gene is possibly TRBD1 (6 bases). This CDR3 contains 15 residues. V was trimmed by 2 bases and J by 0 bases, leaving 7 bases between them. Looked up from germline, CDR1 is LGHNA and CDR2 is YSLEER.